Presented here are 15 T cell receptor beta chains from one specimen sequenced in a study of TIL therapy for anti-PD-1-resistant metastatic lung cancer. Time point described: pre-treatment sample, taken before nivolumab and TIL therapy. Sequencing used immunoSEQ v3. TCRdb's table, derived via immunoSEQ multiplex PCR, lists solely in-frame clones and lacks some. Of 36,000 or so clones in the sample, less than 85% were seen once. Material: blood, obtained at baseline. The source of these receptors is a person between 25 and 80 years old with non-small cell lung cancer.

The rearrangement joins TRBV27 to TRBJ2-3; tentative D call: TRBD1 (6 bases). Germline V lookup: CDR1 MNHEY, CDR2 SMNVEV (reference sequence). CDR3 length: 14 amino acids. The germline V and J ends were trimmed by 5 bases and 6 bases, with 15 bases remaining between them. CDR3: CASSPYRAPDTQYF. The CDR3 nucleotides read TGTGCCAGCAGTCCCTACAGGGCTCCGGATACGCAGTATTTT.

This clone has only a few counts. The chain is built from TRBV9 and TRBJ2-5; 8 bases map to TRBD1. With 0 bases clipped from V and 9 bases from J, the junction kept 7 bases outside the gene matches. This CDR3 has 14 residues. Per germline, CDR1 SGDLS and CDR2 YYNGEE. In nucleotides, the CDR3 is TGTGCCAGCAGCGTAGCTACCGACAGGGGATCCCAGTACTTC. Translating it yields CASSVATDRGSQYF.

The rearrangement joins TRBV10-3 to TRBJ1-3, with a weak D call TRBD1 (6 bases). The V and J ends lost 2 bases and 4 bases respectively, with 18 bases between them. The CDR3 consists of 17 residues. The germline V gene has CDR1 ENHRY and CDR2 SYGVKD. The CDR3 nucleotides are TGTGCCATCAGTGAGACTCGGGGGCTAACTTCCGGAAACACCATATATTTT. Amino acids: CAISETRGLTSGNTIYF.

This clone has only a few counts. This rearrangement joins TRBV7-9 to TRBJ2-1; D not resolved. Looked up from germline, CDR1 is SEHNR and CDR2 is FQNEAQ (reference sequence). V shed 1 base and J shed 3 bases, with 13 bases lying between them. The CDR3 extends over 16 amino acids. The CDR3 nucleotides read TGTGCCAGCAGCTTAGGGGTCGCGACTGACTACAATGAGCAGTTCTTC. Its translation: CASSLGVATDYNEQFF.

The gene calls are TRBV28 and TRBJ2-7, with 7 bases identical to TRBD1. The CDR3 consists of 14 residues. V trimming: 5 bases; J trimming: 2 bases; junction bases outside the gene matches: 6. Per the germline V gene, CDR1 is MDHEN and CDR2 is SYDVKM. The CDR3 reads CASSPRDSTYEQYF. In DNA form, the CDR3 reads TGTGCCAGCAGTCCCCGGGACAGTACCTACGAGCAGTACTTC.

The rearrangement links TRBV4-3 to TRBJ2-5, with TRBD2 matching over 9 bases. V lost 1 base, J lost 1 base, and 7 bases stayed unmatched. Per germline, CDR1 LGHNA and CDR2 YSLEER. The CDR3 loop spans 17 amino acids. The CDR3 region has the DNA TGCGCCAGCAGCCAAGGGCGGTTAGCGGGAGTCCAAGAGACCCAGTACTTC. It is translated as CASSQGRLAGVQETQYF.

The chain links TRBV6-1 to TRBJ2-5; TRBD1 or TRBD2 may be the D gene (6 bases each). Germline CDR1 is MNHNS and CDR2 is SASEGT. Trimming left V 2 bases short and J 4 bases short, with 14 bases between. CDR3 length equals 15 residues. The CDR3 DNA sequence: TGTGCCAGCAGTGAAAGGTGGAGGGGGTCAGAGACCCAGTACTTC. Encoded protein: CASSERWRGSETQYF.

This clone has only one observation. V and J are TRBV6-1 and TRBJ1-3; D unclear. In germline, CDR1 is MNHNS, CDR2 SASEGT. CDR3 length equals 12 residues. Trimming shortened V by 4 bases and J by 4 bases, and 5 bases separated the two germline ends. The CDR3 loop reads CASSALGNTIYF. In DNA form, the CDR3 reads TGTGCCAGCAGTGCCTTAGGAAACACCATATATTTT.

This chain uses TRBV5-1 with TRBJ2-7, with 8 bases aligning to TRBD1. The CDR3 consists of 14 residues. V was clipped by 0 bases and J by 3 bases; unmatched bases: 2. Germline V gives CDR1 SGHRS, CDR2 YFSETQ. CDR3 protein: CASSLVGQGYEQYF. The CDR3 DNA follows: TGCGCCAGCAGCTTGGTTGGACAGGGCTACGAGCAGTACTTC.

The gene calls are TRBV4-3 and TRBJ1-4; D might be TRBD1 (6 bases). Trimming left V 5 bases short and J 0 bases short, with 16 bases between. Germline lookup yields CDR1 LGHNA and CDR2 YSLEER. The length of the CDR3 is 17 residues. CDR3 bases: TGCGCCAGCAGCGAGACCGGGACATTGGCAACTAATGAAAAACTGTTTTTT. Translation gives CASSETGTLATNEKLFF.

This clone was recorded only once. This sequence joins TRBV6-5 and TRBJ1-6; TRBD1 might be the D (6 bases). Trimming took off 6 bases at V and 8 bases at J, with 11 bases between the two ends. Germline V gene data show CDR1 as MNHEY and CDR2 as SVGAGI. The CDR3 has 13 amino acids. In nucleotides, the CDR3 is TGTGCCAGCAGATGGACAGCTTATTCACCCCTCCACTTT. It yields the protein CASRWTAYSPLHF.

The chain is built from TRBV5-4 and TRBJ1-5; D ambiguous. Trimming cost V 4 bases and J 3 bases, with 8 bases left between them. The length of the CDR3 is 13 residues. Germline V gene data show CDR1 as SGHNT and CDR2 as YYREEE (reference sequence). This CDR3 is CASSPEPNQPQHF. Written as DNA, the CDR3 is TGTGCCAGCAGCCCAGAACCCAATCAGCCCCAGCATTTT.

The chain carries TRBV4-3 and TRBJ1-2; no clear D. Per the germline V gene, CDR1 is LGHNA and CDR2 is YSLEER. This CDR3 contains 17 residues. Trimming shortened V by 4 bases and J by 1 base, and 19 bases separated the two germline ends. Written as DNA, the CDR3 is TGCGCCAGCAGCCCACAGCGAGCACCACAATTTAACTATGGCTACACCTTC. Translating it yields CASSPQRAPQFNYGYTF.

This clone came up a few times. The CDR3 here is CAISAGGSNYGYTF. For the CDR3, the DNA is TGTGCCATCAGTGCGGGAGGATCGAACTATGGCTACACCTTC. V is TRBV10-3 and J is TRBJ1-2; no clear D. The V and J ends lost 4 bases and 2 bases respectively, with 11 bases between them. The CDR3 consists of 14 residues. The germline CDR1 and CDR2 sequences are ENHRY and SYGVKD.

This chain uses TRBV27 with TRBJ1-3, with a tentative D call TRBD1 (5 bases). Germline V gives CDR1 MNHEY, CDR2 SMNVEV (reference sequence). V dropped 0 bases and J dropped 0 bases, with 15 bases sitting between them. There are 18 residues in the CDR3. CDR3 loop: CASSLSFMGLNSGNTIYF. The CDR3 DNA sequence: TGTGCCAGCAGTTTATCTTTCATGGGACTGAACTCTGGAAACACCATATATTTT.